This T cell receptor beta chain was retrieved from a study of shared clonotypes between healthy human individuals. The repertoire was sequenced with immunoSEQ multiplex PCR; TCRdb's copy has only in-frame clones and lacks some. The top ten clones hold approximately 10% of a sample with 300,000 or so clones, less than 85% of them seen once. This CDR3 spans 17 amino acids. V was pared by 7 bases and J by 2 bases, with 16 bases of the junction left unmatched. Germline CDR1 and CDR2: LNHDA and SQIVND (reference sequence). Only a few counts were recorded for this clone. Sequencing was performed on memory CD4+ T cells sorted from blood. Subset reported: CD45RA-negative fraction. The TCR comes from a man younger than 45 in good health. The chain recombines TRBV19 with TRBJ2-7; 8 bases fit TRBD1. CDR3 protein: CASTPGQASLRTYEQYF. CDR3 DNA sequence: TGTGCCAGTACGCCGGGACAGGCGTCCTTACGAACCTACGAGCAGTACTTC. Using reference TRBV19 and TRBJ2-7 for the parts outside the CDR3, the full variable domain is DGGITQSPKYLFRKEGQNVTLSCEQNLNHDAMYWYRQDPGQGLRLIYYSQIVNDFQKGDIAEGYSVSREKKESFPLTVTSAQKNPTAFYLCASTPGQASLRTYEQYFGPGTRLTVT.